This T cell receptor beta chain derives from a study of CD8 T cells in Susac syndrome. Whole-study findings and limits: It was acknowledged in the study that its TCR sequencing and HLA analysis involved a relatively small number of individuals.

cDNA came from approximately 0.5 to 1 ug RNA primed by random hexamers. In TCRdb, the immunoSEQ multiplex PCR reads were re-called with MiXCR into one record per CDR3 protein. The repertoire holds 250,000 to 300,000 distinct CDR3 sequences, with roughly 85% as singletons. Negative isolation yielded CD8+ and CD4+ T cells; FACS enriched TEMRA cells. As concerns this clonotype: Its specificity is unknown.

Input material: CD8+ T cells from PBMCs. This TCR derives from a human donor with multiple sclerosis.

CDR3 in DNA: TGTGCCAGCAGCTTAGACAGATATAGCAATCAGCCCCAGCATTTT. Its protein product is CASSLDRYSNQPQHF. This rearrangement joins TRBV7-2 to TRBJ1-5; D is uncertain. The CDR3 loop spans 15 amino acids. Germline loops: CDR1 SGHTA, CDR2 FQGNSA. V was pared by 1 base and J by 0 bases, with 7 bases between.